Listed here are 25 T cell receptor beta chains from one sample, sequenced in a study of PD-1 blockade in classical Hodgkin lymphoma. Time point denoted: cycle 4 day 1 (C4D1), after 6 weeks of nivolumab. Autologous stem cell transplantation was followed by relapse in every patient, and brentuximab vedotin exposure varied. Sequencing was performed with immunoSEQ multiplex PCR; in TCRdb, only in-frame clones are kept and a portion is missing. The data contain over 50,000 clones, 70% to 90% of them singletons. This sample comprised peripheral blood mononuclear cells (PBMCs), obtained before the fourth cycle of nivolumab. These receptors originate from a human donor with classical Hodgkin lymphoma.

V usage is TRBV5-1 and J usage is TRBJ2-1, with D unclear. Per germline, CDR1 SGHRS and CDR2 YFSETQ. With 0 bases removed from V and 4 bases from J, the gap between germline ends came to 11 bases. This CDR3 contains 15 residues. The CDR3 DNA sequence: TGCGCCAGCAGCTTGGGGCCAGAAGAGTACAATGAGCAGTTCTTC. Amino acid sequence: CASSLGPEEYNEQFF.

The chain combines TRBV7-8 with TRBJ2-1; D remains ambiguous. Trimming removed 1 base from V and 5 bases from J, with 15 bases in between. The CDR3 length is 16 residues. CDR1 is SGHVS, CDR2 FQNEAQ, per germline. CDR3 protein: CASSLGQLTGNNEQFF. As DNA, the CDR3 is TGTGCCAGCAGCTTAGGCCAGCTCACTGGGAACAATGAGCAGTTCTTC.

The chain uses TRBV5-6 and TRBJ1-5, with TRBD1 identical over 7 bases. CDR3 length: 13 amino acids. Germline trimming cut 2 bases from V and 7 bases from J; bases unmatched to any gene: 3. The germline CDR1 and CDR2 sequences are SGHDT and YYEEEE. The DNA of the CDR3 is TGTGCCAGCAGCTTAGCAGGGGGACAGCCCCAGCATTTT. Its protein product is CASSLAGGQPQHF.

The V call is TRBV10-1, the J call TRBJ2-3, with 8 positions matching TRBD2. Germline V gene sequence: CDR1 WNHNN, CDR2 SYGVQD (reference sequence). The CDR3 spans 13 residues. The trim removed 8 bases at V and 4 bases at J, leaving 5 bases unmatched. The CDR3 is CASSGTRSDTQYF. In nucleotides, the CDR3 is TGCGCCAGCTCCGGGACTAGGTCAGATACGCAGTATTTT.

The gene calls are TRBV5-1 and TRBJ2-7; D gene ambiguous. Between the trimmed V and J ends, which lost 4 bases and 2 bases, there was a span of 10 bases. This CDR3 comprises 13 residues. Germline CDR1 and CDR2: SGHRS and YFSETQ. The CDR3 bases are TGCGCCAGCAGCCCTGACCCCGCCTACGAGCAGTACTTC. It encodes CASSPDPAYEQYF.

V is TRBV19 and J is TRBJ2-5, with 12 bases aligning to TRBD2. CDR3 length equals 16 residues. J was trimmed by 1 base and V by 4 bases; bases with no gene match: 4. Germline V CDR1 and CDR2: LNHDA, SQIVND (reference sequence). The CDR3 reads CASSKGLAGPQETQYF. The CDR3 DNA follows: TGTGCCAGTAGTAAAGGACTAGCGGGGCCCCAAGAGACCCAGTACTTC.

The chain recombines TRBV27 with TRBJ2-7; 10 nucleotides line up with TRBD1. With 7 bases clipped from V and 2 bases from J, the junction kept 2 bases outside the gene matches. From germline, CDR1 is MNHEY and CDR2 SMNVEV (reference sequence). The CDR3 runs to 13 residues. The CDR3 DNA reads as TGTGCCAGCAAGGGACAGGGGCCCTACGAGCAGTACTTC. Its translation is CASKGQGPYEQYF.

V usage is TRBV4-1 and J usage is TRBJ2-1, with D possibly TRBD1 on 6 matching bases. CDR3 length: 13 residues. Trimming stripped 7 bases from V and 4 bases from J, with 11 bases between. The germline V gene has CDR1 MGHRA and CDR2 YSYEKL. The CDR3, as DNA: TGCGCCAGCAATCGACAGGTGTACAATGAGCAGTTCTTC. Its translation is CASNRQVYNEQFF.

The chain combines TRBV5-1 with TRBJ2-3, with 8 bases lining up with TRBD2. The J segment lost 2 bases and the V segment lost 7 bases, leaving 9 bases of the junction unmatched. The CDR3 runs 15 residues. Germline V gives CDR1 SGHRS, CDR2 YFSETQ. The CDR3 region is CASRAGEFSTDTQYF. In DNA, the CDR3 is TGCGCCAGCCGAGCGGGGGAGTTCTCCACAGATACGCAGTATTTT. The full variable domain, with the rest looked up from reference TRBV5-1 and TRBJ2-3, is KAGVTQTPRYLIKTRGQQVTLSCSPISGHRSVSWYQQTPGQGLQFLFEYFSETQRNKGNFPGRFSGRQFSNSRSEMNVSTLELGDSALYLCASRAGEFSTDTQYFGPGTRLTVL.

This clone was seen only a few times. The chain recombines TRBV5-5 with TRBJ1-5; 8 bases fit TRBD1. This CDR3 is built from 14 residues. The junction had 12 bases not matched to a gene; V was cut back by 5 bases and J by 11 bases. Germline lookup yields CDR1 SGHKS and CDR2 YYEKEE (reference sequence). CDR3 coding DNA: TGTGCCAGCAGTCACGCAGGGGGCCCCGAGGCCCAGCATTTT. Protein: CASSHAGGPEAQHF. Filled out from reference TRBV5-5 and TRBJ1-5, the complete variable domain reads DAGVTQSPTHLIKTRGQQVTLRCSPISGHKSVSWYQQVLGQGPQFIFQYYEKEERGRGNFPDRFSARQFPNYSSELNVNALLLGDSALYLCASSHAGGPEAQHFGDGTRLSIL.

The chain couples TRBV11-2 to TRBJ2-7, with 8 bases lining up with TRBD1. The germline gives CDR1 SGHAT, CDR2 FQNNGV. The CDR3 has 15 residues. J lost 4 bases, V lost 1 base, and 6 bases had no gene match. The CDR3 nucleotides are TGTGCCAGCAGCTTAGTCTGGACAGGGTCATACGAGCAGTACTTC. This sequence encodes CASSLVWTGSYEQYF.

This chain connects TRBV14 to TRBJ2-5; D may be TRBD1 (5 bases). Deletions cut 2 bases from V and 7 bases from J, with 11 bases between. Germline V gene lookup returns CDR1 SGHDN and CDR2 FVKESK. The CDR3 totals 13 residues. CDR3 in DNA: TGTGCCAGCAGCCAAAGACCTCAGGGGACCCAGTACTTC. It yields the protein CASSQRPQGTQYF.

The CDR3 nucleotides read TGTGCCAGCAGCGAGACAGGGATGGGGACCACTGAAGCTTTCTTT. As protein: CASSETGMGTTEAFF. The chain employs TRBV6-4 and TRBJ1-1; TRBD1 agrees at 7 bases. The CDR3 extends over 15 amino acids. Germline trimming cut 6 bases from V and 4 bases from J; bases unmatched to any gene: 11. From germline, CDR1 is MRHNA and CDR2 SNTAGT.

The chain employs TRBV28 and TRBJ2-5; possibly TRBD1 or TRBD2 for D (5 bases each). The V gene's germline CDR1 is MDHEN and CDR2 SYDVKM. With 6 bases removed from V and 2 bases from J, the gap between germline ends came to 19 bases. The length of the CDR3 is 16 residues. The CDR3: CASSRHGAGEQETQYF. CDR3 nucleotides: TGTGCCAGCAGCCGTCACGGGGCAGGTGAACAAGAGACCCAGTACTTC.

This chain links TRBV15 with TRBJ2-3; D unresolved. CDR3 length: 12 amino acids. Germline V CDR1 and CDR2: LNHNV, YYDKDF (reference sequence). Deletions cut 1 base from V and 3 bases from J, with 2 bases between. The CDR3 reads CATSRATDTQYF. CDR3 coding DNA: TGTGCCACCAGCAGAGCAACAGATACGCAGTATTTT.

In DNA form, the CDR3 reads TGCGCCAGCAGCAACGAGGGCAGCCAAGAGACCCAGTACTTC. It is translated as CASSNEGSQETQYF. The genes are TRBV5-1 and TRBJ2-5; possibly TRBD2 for D (5 bases). This CDR3 is built from 14 residues. The V gene lost 4 bases and the J gene lost 1 base, with 11 bases spanning the gap. Per the germline V gene, CDR1 is SGHRS and CDR2 is YFSETQ.

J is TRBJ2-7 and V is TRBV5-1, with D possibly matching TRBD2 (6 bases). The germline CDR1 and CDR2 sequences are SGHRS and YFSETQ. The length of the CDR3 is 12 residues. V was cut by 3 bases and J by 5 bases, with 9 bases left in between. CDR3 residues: CASSSPSDEQYF. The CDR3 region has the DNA TGCGCCAGCAGCTCGCCTAGCGACGAGCAGTACTTC. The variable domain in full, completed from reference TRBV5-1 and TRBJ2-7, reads KAGVTQTPRYLIKTRGQQVTLSCSPISGHRSVSWYQQTPGQGLQFLFEYFSETQRNKGNFPGRFSGRQFSNSRSEMNVSTLELGDSALYLCASSSPSDEQYFGPGTRLTVT.

The CDR3 DNA reads TGCGCCAGCAGCCCTGGACAACTAAATCAGCCCCAGCATTTT. As protein: CASSPGQLNQPQHF. The chain is built from TRBV5-1 and TRBJ1-5; a possible D gene is TRBD1 (5 bases). The CDR3 totals 14 residues. The germline V and J ends were trimmed by 4 bases and 4 bases, with 12 bases remaining between them. Germline loops: CDR1 SGHRS, CDR2 YFSETQ.

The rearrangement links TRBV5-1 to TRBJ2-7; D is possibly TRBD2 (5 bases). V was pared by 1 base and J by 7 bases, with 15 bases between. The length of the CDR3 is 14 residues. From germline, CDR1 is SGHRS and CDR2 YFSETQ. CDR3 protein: CASSLLGSALEQYF. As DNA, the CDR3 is TGCGCCAGCAGCTTGCTAGGGAGTGCCCTAGAGCAGTACTTC.

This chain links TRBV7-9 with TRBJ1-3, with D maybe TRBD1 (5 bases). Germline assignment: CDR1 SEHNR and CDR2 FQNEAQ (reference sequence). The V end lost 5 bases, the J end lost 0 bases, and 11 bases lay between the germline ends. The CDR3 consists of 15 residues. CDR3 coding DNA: TGTGCCAGCAGCCGAGGACAAATCTCTGGAAACACCATATATTTT. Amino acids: CASSRGQISGNTIYF.

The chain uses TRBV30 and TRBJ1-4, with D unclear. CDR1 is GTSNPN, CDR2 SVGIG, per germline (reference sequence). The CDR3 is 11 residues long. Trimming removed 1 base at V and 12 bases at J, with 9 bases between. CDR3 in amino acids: CAWSGQRELFF. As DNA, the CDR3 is TGTGCCTGGAGTGGCCAAAGGGAACTGTTTTTT.

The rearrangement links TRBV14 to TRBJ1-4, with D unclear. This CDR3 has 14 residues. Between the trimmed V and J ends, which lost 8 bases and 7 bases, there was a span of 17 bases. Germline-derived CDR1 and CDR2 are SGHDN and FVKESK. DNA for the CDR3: TGTGCCAGCCGAGGGTTACAGCCCGGTGAAAAACTGTTTTTT. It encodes CASRGLQPGEKLFF.

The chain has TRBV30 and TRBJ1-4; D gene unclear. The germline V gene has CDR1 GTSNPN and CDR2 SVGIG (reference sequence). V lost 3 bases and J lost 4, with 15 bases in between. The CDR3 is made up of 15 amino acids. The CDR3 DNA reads TGTGCCTGGAGCGATACGACGGGCTTTAATGAAAAACTGTTTTTT. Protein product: CAWSDTTGFNEKLFF.

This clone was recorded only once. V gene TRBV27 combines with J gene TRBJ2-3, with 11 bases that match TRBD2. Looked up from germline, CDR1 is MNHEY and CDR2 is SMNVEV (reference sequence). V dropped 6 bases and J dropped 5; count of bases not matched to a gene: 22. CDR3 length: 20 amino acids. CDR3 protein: CASSDHIRLAGGLRGDTQYF. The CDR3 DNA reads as TGTGCCAGCAGCGACCACATAAGGCTAGCGGGGGGCCTGCGGGGAGATACGCAGTATTTT.

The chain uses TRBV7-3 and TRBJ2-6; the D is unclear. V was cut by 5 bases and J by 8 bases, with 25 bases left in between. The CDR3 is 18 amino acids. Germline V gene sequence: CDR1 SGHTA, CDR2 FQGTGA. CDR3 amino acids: CASSLAGWASLGTNVLTF. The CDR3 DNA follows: TGTGCCAGCAGCCTCGCCGGGTGGGCTTCTCTGGGGACCAACGTCCTGACTTTC.